The 23 T cell receptor beta chains below come from one sample, sequenced in a study of glioma-infiltrating T cells. Using RNA template, CDR3s of TCR alpha and beta were amplified with iRepertoire arm-PCR. Each CDR3 protein is one row after TCRdb ran MiXCR on the multiplex PCR reads. The sample shows around 90,000 distinct CDR3 sequences, approximately 42% of them seen only once. Sequenced: glioma tissue, nonneoplastic brain tissue, or PBMCs (not recorded which). These receptors were obtained from a human donor with low-grade glioma or glioblastoma, undergoing nonglioma brain surgery, or in good health (not recorded which).

This clonotype was recorded at least ten times. This chain joins TRBV2 and TRBJ2-3; D is unclear. Germline loops: CDR1 SNHLY, CDR2 FYNNEI. The V end was cut by 4 bases, the J end by 0 bases, with 14 bases between. The CDR3 is made up of 16 amino acids. For the CDR3, the DNA is TGTGCCAGCAGTGCCTGGACGTCGACTAGCACAGATACGCAGTATTTT. Protein sequence: CASSAWTSTSTDTQYF.

This clonotype came up many times. CDR3 protein: CASSLQGGTDTQYF. DNA of the CDR3: TGTGCCAGCTCACTACAGGGTGGCACAGATACGCAGTATTTT. V usage is TRBV18 and J usage is TRBJ2-3; tentatively, D is TRBD1 (6 bases). The germline gives CDR1 KGHSH, CDR2 LQKENI. V lost 4 bases to trimming and J lost 1 base, with 9 bases between them. The CDR3 is 14 amino acids.

This sequence joins TRBV6-1 and TRBJ2-7, with 9 bases lining up with TRBD1. V lost 5 bases, J lost 3 bases, and 5 bases stayed unmatched. This CDR3 is built from 14 residues. Germline V gene data show CDR1 as MNHNS and CDR2 as SASEGT. CDR3 loop: CASSSSTGGYEQYF. The DNA for the CDR3 is TGTGCCAGCAGTTCATCGACAGGGGGCTACGAGCAGTACTTC.

This clonotype was detected once. The chain combines TRBV29-1 with TRBJ2-2; tentatively, D is TRBD2 (7 bases). Germline V gives CDR1 SQVTM, CDR2 ANQGSEA. Trimming shortened V by 3 bases and J by 3 bases, and 14 bases separated the two germline ends. The CDR3 spans 15 residues. The DNA for the CDR3 is TGCAGCGTTGATCCCCCGGGGGGCTACACCGGGGAGCTGTTTTTT. Protein sequence: CSVDPPGGYTGELFF.

This clonotype was picked up many times. The chain has TRBV7-9 and TRBJ2-3, with D uncertain. Germline loops: CDR1 SEHNR, CDR2 FQNEAQ (reference sequence). This CDR3 has 11 amino acids. Trimming removed 6 bases at V and 5 bases at J, with 6 bases between. The CDR3, as DNA: TGTGCCAGCAGTCAGCTAGATACGCAGTATTTT. Amino acid sequence: CASSQLDTQYF. Variable domain in full (rest from reference TRBV7-9 and TRBJ2-3): DTGVSQNPRHKITKRGQNVTFRCDPISEHNRLYWYRQTLGQGPEFLTYFQNEAQLEKSRLLSDRFSAERPKGSFSTLEIQRTEQGDSAMYLCASSQLDTQYFGPGTRLTVL.

This clonotype was found many times. The chain links TRBV19 to TRBJ1-5; TRBD1 aligns across 9 bases. Trimming took 3 bases from V and 5 from J; bases not matched to a gene: 5. The CDR3 contains 15 residues. Germline values: CDR1 LNHDA, CDR2 SQIVND (reference sequence). The CDR3, as DNA: TGTGCCAGTAGTATGACAGGGGGATTTGATCAGCCCCAGCATTTT. This codes for CASSMTGGFDQPQHF.

This clonotype was observed at least ten times. This chain connects TRBV2 to TRBJ2-7, with D perhaps matching TRBD1 or TRBD2 (5 bases each). This CDR3 has 14 residues. Trimming pared 7 bases from V and 4 bases from J, leaving 17 bases between. The germline CDR1 and CDR2 sequences are SNHLY and FYNNEI. The CDR3 nucleotides read TGTGCCAGCAACCGGGACGGACTTTTATACGAGCAGTACTTC. Its protein is CASNRDGLLYEQYF.

A word on this clonotype: Germline is not matched at one junction end, which may reflect a read error. V is TRBV19 and J is TRBJ2-3; weak D call: TRBD2 (6 bases). The CDR3 is 13 amino acids. Germline CDR1 is LNHDA and CDR2 is SQIVND (reference sequence). The CDR3 nucleotides read TGTGCCAGTAGTACCGGGCTCGGGGGTACGCAGTACTTT. Protein sequence: CASSTGLGGTQYF.

This clonotype was found a few times. A much more abundant neighbour one base away suggests this may be a read error. The chain recombines TRBV2 with TRBJ2-7; D is ambiguous. This CDR3 is built from 12 residues. The germline V gene encodes CDR1 SNHLY and CDR2 FYNNEI. Trimming took off 1 base at V and 4 bases at J, with 5 bases between the two ends. The CDR3 DNA reads as TGTGCCAGCAGTGAAGTGTGTTACGAGCAGTACTTC. This gives the protein CASSEVCYEQYF.

This clonotype was detected ten times or more. The chain combines TRBV19 with TRBJ2-5; 12 nucleotides match TRBD2. Germline CDR1 is LNHDA and CDR2 is SQIVND (reference sequence). This CDR3 region has 16 residues. Unmatched junction bases numbered 7, after V lost 3 bases and J lost 5 bases. CDR3 protein: CASSIGLAGSRETQYF. The CDR3 nucleotides are TGTGCCAGTAGTATCGGACTAGCGGGGTCTAGGGAGACCCAGTACTTC.

This clonotype was observed at least ten times. This chain joins TRBV7-2 and TRBJ1-2; 8 nucleotides match TRBD1. The CDR3 loop spans 13 amino acids. The junction had 3 bases not matched to a gene; V was cut back by 1 base and J by 8 bases. The germline CDR1 and CDR2 sequences are SGHTA and FQGNSA. The CDR3 spells CASSLGGQGGYTF. The CDR3 coding sequence is TGTGCCAGCAGCTTAGGAGGACAGGGCGGCTACACCTTC. Looking up the rest from reference TRBV7-2 and TRBJ1-2 gives the full variable domain: GAGVSQSPSNKVTEKGKDVELRCDPISGHTALYWYRQSLGQGLEFLIYFQGNSAPDKSGLPSDRFSAERTGGSVSTLTIQRTQQEDSAVYLCASSLGGQGGYTFGSGTRLTVV.

The chain links TRBV27 to TRBJ2-1; no clear D gene. CDR1 MNHEY and CDR2 SMNVEV come from the germline V gene (reference sequence). The V end lost 4 bases, the J end lost 9 bases, and 13 bases lay between the germline ends. The CDR3 totals 13 residues. DNA for the CDR3: TGTGCCAGCAGTTCCCTAGATAGGAGTGAGCAGTTCTTC. It codes for CASSSLDRSEQFF.

This clonotype appeared many times. V gene TRBV20-1 combines with J gene TRBJ1-3; maybe TRBD1 (5 bases). Trimming took off 6 bases at V and 2 bases at J, with 14 bases between the two ends. CDR1 DFQATT and CDR2 SNEGSKA come from the germline V gene (reference sequence). The CDR3 extends over 14 amino acids. CDR3 amino acids: CSARRPGPGNTIYF. CDR3 DNA sequence: TGCAGTGCCCGAAGGCCGGGGCCTGGAAACACCATATATTTT.

This chain connects TRBV15 to TRBJ2-3; D is perhaps TRBD1 (6 bases). In germline, CDR1 is LNHNV, CDR2 YYDKDF (reference sequence). The CDR3 has 15 amino acids. The V end lost 2 bases, the J end lost 14 bases, and 23 bases lay between the germline ends. The CDR3 DNA follows: TGTGCCACCAGCAGAAGGGGGATCGATTCAGATACGAGGTATTTT. Residues: CATSRRGIDSDTRYF.

The genes are TRBV6-2 or TRBV6-3 and TRBJ2-2; D is ambiguous. Trimming shortened V by 4 bases and J by 4 bases, and 10 bases separated the two germline ends. The CDR3 is 14 residues long. Germline CDR1 MNHEY, CDR2 SVGEGT. The CDR3 reads CASSLFKFTGELFF. In DNA, the CDR3 is TGTGCCAGCAGTTTGTTCAAGTTCACCGGGGAGCTGTTTTTT.

The chain combines TRBV25-1 with TRBJ1-2; TRBD1 aligns across 7 bases. CDR3 size: 16 residues. Per the germline V gene, CDR1 is MGHDK and CDR2 is SYGVNS. V lost 3 bases and J lost 5; bases outside the gene matches: 12. CDR3 amino acids: CASSETRADRAYGYTF. The CDR3 DNA is TGTGCCAGCAGTGAGACCCGGGCCGACAGGGCTTATGGCTACACCTTC.

This clonotype was picked up a small number of times. V gene TRBV6-5 combines with J gene TRBJ2-3, with a tentative D call TRBD1 (6 bases). The length of the CDR3 is 13 residues. Per germline, CDR1 MNHEY and CDR2 SVGAGI. The V end was cut by 2 bases, the J end by 11 bases, with 14 bases between. CDR3 sequence reads: CASSYQGPNEQYF. The CDR3, as DNA: TGTGCCAGCAGTTACCAGGGGCCCAATGAGCAGTATTTT.

J is TRBJ2-7 and V is TRBV5-1, with 9 bases lining up with TRBD2. The CDR3 consists of 15 residues. After removal of 4 bases from V and 9 bases from J, the junction contained 14 bases not matched to a gene. Germline CDR1 is SGHRS and CDR2 is YFSETQ. The CDR3 coding sequence is TGCGCCAGCAGCCTGATGATTAGCGGGGGTTCCGCGCAGTACTTC. This encodes CASSLMISGGSAQYF.

This clonotype came up many times. The rearrangement joins TRBV7-6 to TRBJ2-3; no reliable D call. The V end lost 1 base, the J end lost 8 bases, and 10 bases lay between the germline ends. Germline V gives CDR1 SGHVS, CDR2 FNYEAQ. The CDR3 runs to 13 residues. The CDR3 sequence: CASSLEIRATQYF. CDR3 nucleotide sequence: TGTGCCAGCAGCTTAGAAATAAGAGCTACGCAGTATTTT. Full variable domain (missing parts from reference TRBV7-6 and TRBJ2-3): GAGVSQSPRYKVTKRGQDVALRCDPISGHVSLYWYRQALGQGPEFLTYFNYEAQQDKSGLPNDRFSAERPEGSISTLTIQRTEQRDSAMYRCASSLEIRATQYFGPGTRLTVL.

This clonotype occurred many times. J is TRBJ2-1 and V is TRBV6-1; 7 bases match TRBD1. The germline V gene has CDR1 MNHNS and CDR2 SASEGT. V was clipped by 5 bases and J by 4 bases; unmatched bases: 2. CDR3 length: 13 amino acids. The DNA of the CDR3 is TGTGCCAGCAGTCGGGACAGTTACAATGAGCAGTTCTTC. This sequence encodes CASSRDSYNEQFF.

This clonotype was counted at least ten times. This rearrangement joins TRBV3-1 to TRBJ2-1; no clear D gene. CDR1 is LGHDT, CDR2 YNNKEL, per germline (reference sequence). Trimming removed 4 bases at V and 9 bases at J, with 13 bases between. The CDR3 runs 13 residues. CDR3 DNA: TGTGCCAGCAGCCCGACAAGAAATGGTGAGCAGTTCTTC. Translation gives CASSPTRNGEQFF.

There are many counts of this clonotype. This sequence joins TRBV7-8 and TRBJ2-5, with 8 positions matching TRBD2. Looked up from germline, CDR1 is SGHVS and CDR2 is FQNEAQ. The CDR3 has 16 residues. Trimming at V came to 3 bases and at J to 2 bases, leaving 8 bases not matched to a gene. Written as DNA, the CDR3 is TGTGCCAGCAGCTTGCGACTAGCGCGGAGACAAGAGACCCAGTACTTC. Translating gives CASSLRLARRQETQYF.

This clonotype was counted ten times or more. V is TRBV5-4 and J is TRBJ1-2; weak D call: TRBD1 (5 bases). Germline V gene sequence: CDR1 SGHNT, CDR2 YYREEE (reference sequence). The V gene lost 0 bases and the J gene lost 2 bases, with 14 bases spanning the gap. The CDR3 totals 16 residues. The CDR3 DNA is TGTGCCAGCAGCTTGGAACCGGGACGCCCCAACTATGGCTACACCTTC. It specifies CASSLEPGRPNYGYTF.